This entry lists 28 T cell receptor beta chains sequenced from one sample in a study of blood T cell repertoires in COVID-19 (dated by TCRdb to 2020 to 2022). Libraries were constructed by the immunoSEQ multiplex PCR assay. TCRdb took over this immuneACCESS table, retaining in-frame rearrangements with V and J assigned. Such tables are incomplete; in checked studies, under half of the missing clones stem from an unresolved V gene, and the remainder is unexplained. Recorded for this sample are 150,000 to 200,000 clones; 75% to 85% of them occurred a single time. The biggest ten clones account for approximately 12% of the sample. Input material: peripheral blood. The receptors were gathered from an elderly woman with COVID-19, enrolled during active disease.

CDR3 sequence: CASSAQGSYEQYF. The CDR3 coding sequence is TGTGCCAGCAGTGCACAGGGGTCATACGAGCAGTACTTC. This chain joins TRBV2 and TRBJ2-7; 7 bases agree with TRBD1. This CDR3 region has 13 residues. J gave up 4 bases and V 4 bases, and 4 bases lay outside the gene matches. Per germline, CDR1 SNHLY and CDR2 FYNNEI.

In this sample, this clone turned up a few times. V usage is TRBV6-5 and J usage is TRBJ2-7, with D maybe TRBD1 (7 bases). V was shortened by 10 bases and J by 2 bases, with 18 bases between the two germline ends. The CDR3 totals 14 residues. From germline, CDR1 is MNHEY and CDR2 SVGAGI. The CDR3 DNA reads TGTGCCATCCAGCACGGGGGACAGACCTACGAGCAGTACTTC. It is translated as CAIQHGGQTYEQYF.

The chain couples TRBV27 to TRBJ2-7; 8 bases agree with TRBD1. This CDR3 spans 14 amino acids. Germline loops: CDR1 MNHEY, CDR2 SMNVEV (reference sequence). The V gene end was trimmed by 3 bases and the J gene end by 6 bases; junction bases not matched to a gene: 7. The CDR3 DNA reads TGTGCCAGCAGTTTGCAACAGGGGGAAGGCGAGCAGTACTTC. Its translation is CASSLQQGEGEQYF.

The V and J genes are TRBV28 and TRBJ1-1; TRBD1 is a possible D gene (5 bases). The germline CDR1 and CDR2 sequences are MDHEN and SYDVKM. The CDR3 extends over 18 amino acids. V was clipped by 2 bases and J by 4 bases, with 23 bases between them. In DNA form, the CDR3 reads TGTGCCAGCAGTTTACGTGCGGGGTCAGCAGAGGGGAGCACTGAAGCTTTCTTT. The encoded protein is CASSLRAGSAEGSTEAFF.

The chain's CDR3 is CASSRQGRNTEAFF. CDR3 DNA sequence: TGTGCCAGCAGCCGACAGGGGCGGAACACTGAAGCTTTCTTT. The V gene is TRBV2, the J gene TRBJ1-1; TRBD1 agrees at 8 bases. Germline values: CDR1 SNHLY, CDR2 FYNNEI. Trimming removed 6 bases from V and 1 base from J; junction bases left unmatched: 4. This CDR3 region has 14 residues.

The V and J genes are TRBV12-3 or TRBV12-4 and TRBJ2-3; TRBD1 might be the D (5 bases). The CDR3 loop spans 12 amino acids. V was shortened by 7 bases and J by 4 bases, with 9 bases between the two germline ends. CDR3 in DNA: TGTGCCAGCAAGGGGAACGCAGATACGCAGTATTTT. This codes for CASKGNADTQYF.

This chain links TRBV2 with TRBJ2-7; tentatively, D is TRBD1 (5 bases). The CDR3 is 14 residues long. The V gene lost 2 bases and the J gene lost 2 bases, with 10 bases spanning the gap. Germline CDR1 and CDR2: SNHLY and FYNNEI. The CDR3, as DNA: TGTGCCAGCAGTGAACAGGGTATAGCCTACGAGCAGTACTTC. As protein: CASSEQGIAYEQYF.

The rearrangement links TRBV18 to TRBJ2-7; 11 nucleotides agree with TRBD2. This CDR3 has 16 amino acids. Germline CDR1 is KGHSH and CDR2 is LQKENI. V shed 6 bases, J shed 2 bases, and the junction held 9 bases outside the gene matches. In nucleotides, the CDR3 is TGTGCCAGCTCTCTCCCGTCTAGCGGGAGGACCTACGAGCAGTACTTC. Its translation: CASSLPSSGRTYEQYF.

This clone occurred once. The J gene is TRBJ1-5, the V gene TRBV19; no reliable D call. This CDR3 contains 13 residues. Trimming removed 6 bases from V and 11 bases from J, with 17 bases in between. The germline CDR1 and CDR2 sequences are LNHDA and SQIVND (reference sequence). In nucleotides, the CDR3 is TGTGCCAGTAGGGAGGCACGGTCTAGGGCCCAGCATTTT. Translation gives CASREARSRAQHF.

V usage is TRBV13 and J usage is TRBJ2-1, with D possibly TRBD1 on 6 matching bases. The V gene lost 5 bases and the J gene lost 4 bases, with 12 bases spanning the gap. The length of the CDR3 is 14 residues. Germline V gene sequence: CDR1 PRHDT, CDR2 FYEKMQ (reference sequence). The DNA for the CDR3 is TGTGCCAGCAGCAACCAGGGGATTTACAATGAGCAGTTCTTC. Amino acids: CASSNQGIYNEQFF.

This clone was observed a single time. V gene TRBV30 combines with J gene TRBJ2-3; 12 bases align to TRBD2. CDR3 size: 16 residues. Germline CDR1 reads GTSNPN; CDR2 reads SVGIG (reference sequence). V shed 2 bases and J 2 bases; nucleotides not matched to a gene: 5. CDR3 in DNA: TGTGCCTGGAGTCAAGGACTAGCGGGGCCCACAGATACGCAGTATTTT. This translates into CAWSQGLAGPTDTQYF.

CDR3 residues: CASSQGRRNIQYF. In DNA form, the CDR3 reads TGTGCCAGCAGCCAAGGTCGGCGGAACATTCAGTACTTC. The chain has TRBV3-1 (or the pseudogene TRBV3-2) and TRBJ2-4; D uncertain. This CDR3 comprises 13 residues. Between the trimmed V and J ends, which lost 1 base and 7 bases, there was a span of 8 bases. Germline values: CDR1 LGHDT, CDR2 YNNKEL (reference sequence).

This clone was counted at least ten times. V gene TRBV7-8 combines with J gene TRBJ2-1, with TRBD2 matching over 12 bases. The ends lost 4 bases at V and 3 bases at J; junction bases unmatched: 4. The CDR3 loop spans 16 amino acids. Germline V gene data show CDR1 as SGHVS and CDR2 as FQNEAQ. CDR3 coding DNA: TGTGCCAGCAGCTCACTAGCGGGGGGTCACTACAATGAGCAGTTCTTC. Residues: CASSSLAGGHYNEQFF. Full variable domain (rest looked up from reference TRBV7-8 and TRBJ2-1): GAGVSQSPRYKVAKRGQDVALRCDPISGHVSLFWYQQALGQGPEFLTYFQNEAQLDKSGLPSDRFFAERPEGSVSTLKIQRTQQEDSAVYLCASSSLAGGHYNEQFFGPGTRLTVL.

The chain links TRBV28 to TRBJ1-5; D is uncertain. The CDR3 runs to 14 residues. Trimming took 3 bases from V and 3 from J, leaving 9 bases between them. The germline V gene encodes CDR1 MDHEN and CDR2 SYDVKM. DNA of the CDR3: TGTGCCAGCAGTTTTTGGCAGAACAATCAGCCCCAGCATTTT. Its translation is CASSFWQNNQPQHF. Complete variable domain (other parts from reference TRBV28 and TRBJ1-5): DVKVTQSSRYLVKRTGEKVFLECVQDMDHENMFWYRQDPGLGLRLIYFSYDVKMKEKGDIPEGYSVSREKKERFSLILESASTNQTSMYLCASSFWQNNQPQHFGDGTRLSIL.

The rearrangement joins TRBV6-5 to TRBJ1-2; TRBD1 aligns across 8 bases. The CDR3 sequence is 13 residues long. Per the germline V gene, CDR1 is MNHEY and CDR2 is SVGAGI. J lost 4 bases, V lost 6 bases, and 4 bases had no gene match. This CDR3 is CASRATGAYGYTF. The CDR3 DNA is TGTGCCAGCAGAGCGACAGGGGCCTATGGCTACACCTTC.

The V gene is TRBV29-1, the J gene TRBJ2-3, with a weak D call TRBD2 (6 bases). The CDR3 is made up of 14 amino acids. Trimming removed 4 bases from V and 0 bases from J, with 11 bases in between. The germline V gene has CDR1 SQVTM and CDR2 ANQGSEA. The DNA for the CDR3 is TGCAGCGTTGCGACTAGTACTAGCACAGATACGCAGTATTTT. Protein: CSVATSTSTDTQYF.

The CDR3 loop reads CASRLDRGVNEQFF. CDR3 in DNA: TGTGCCAGCAGACTGGACAGGGGGGTGAATGAGCAGTTCTTC. V gene TRBV3-1 (or the pseudogene TRBV3-2) combines with J gene TRBJ2-1; the match to TRBD1 covers 10 bases. Germline loops: CDR1 LGHDT, CDR2 YNNKEL (reference sequence). J gave up 7 bases and V 6 bases, and 6 bases lay outside the gene matches. The CDR3 has 14 amino acids.

V is TRBV28 and J is TRBJ1-6; weak D call: TRBD1 (6 bases). Germline-derived CDR1 and CDR2 are MDHEN and SYDVKM. The CDR3 runs to 14 residues. The ends were cut back, 8 bases at V and 10 bases at J, with 18 bases in the middle. The CDR3 loop reads CASGAGTGGSPLHF. As DNA, the CDR3 is TGTGCCAGCGGCGCCGGGACGGGGGGCTCACCCCTCCACTTT.

This chain connects TRBV5-3 to TRBJ2-4; 7 nucleotides match TRBD1. TRBV5-3 is identified as an open reading frame with a role that is uncertain. This CDR3 has 16 residues. V shed 3 bases and J 0 bases; nucleotides not matched to a gene: 6. The CDR3 spells CARSSPGDRAKNIQYF. The CDR3 DNA reads as TGTGCCAGAAGCTCCCCCGGGGACAGAGCCAAAAACATTCAGTACTTC.

The chain combines TRBV29-1 with TRBJ2-7, with D maybe TRBD2 (7 bases). The CDR3 is made up of 13 amino acids. Trimming took 4 bases from V and 8 from J, leaving 18 bases between them. In germline, CDR1 is SQVTM, CDR2 ANQGSEA. CDR3 in amino acids: CSVVEGGRRKQYF. CDR3 coding DNA: TGCAGCGTTGTTGAGGGGGGGAGGAGGAAGCAGTACTTC.

The rearrangement links TRBV6-5 to TRBJ1-1; a weak D match, TRBD1 (5 bases). The CDR3 totals 13 residues. The V end lost 9 bases, the J end lost 5 bases, and 16 bases lay between the germline ends. The germline V gene encodes CDR1 MNHEY and CDR2 SVGAGI. CDR3 sequence (DNA): TGTGCCAGTCGTGGGGGGGTTCGGACTGAAGCTTTCTTT. Protein product: CASRGGVRTEAFF.

The V gene is TRBV6-5, the J gene TRBJ2-7, with 7 bases identical to TRBD2. CDR1 and CDR2 from the germline V gene are MNHEY and SVGAGI. CDR3 length equals 15 residues. The junction had 13 bases not matched to a gene; V was cut back by 4 bases and J by 7 bases. The CDR3 sequence is CASSSFSGARWEQYF. The CDR3 DNA reads TGTGCCAGCAGTTCTTTCAGCGGGGCGAGGTGGGAGCAGTACTTC.

The table lists this clone with a count of one. The V and J genes are TRBV7-9 and TRBJ2-2, with 7 bases identical to TRBD2. The germline gives CDR1 SEHNR, CDR2 FQNEAQ (reference sequence). CDR3 length: 15 residues. With V trimmed by 1 base and J by 6 bases, 5 bases remained unmatched. The CDR3 reads CASSLGGSPPGELFF. The CDR3 DNA reads as TGTGCCAGCAGCTTAGGCGGGAGCCCGCCCGGGGAGCTGTTTTTT.

This clone occurred once. This chain uses TRBV3-1 (or the pseudogene TRBV3-2) with TRBJ2-2, with D possibly matching TRBD2 (6 bases). Germline V gene sequence: CDR1 LGHDT, CDR2 YNNKEL (reference sequence). The V end lost 5 bases, the J end lost 4 bases, and 11 bases lay between the germline ends. This CDR3 region has 14 residues. CDR3 nucleotide sequence: TGTGCCAGCAGCGCCTGGACTACCACCGGGGAGCTGTTTTTT. It translates to CASSAWTTTGELFF.

This chain joins TRBV2 and TRBJ2-5; TRBD2 might be the D (5 bases). The CDR3 length is 14 residues. From germline, CDR1 is SNHLY and CDR2 FYNNEI. V lost 4 bases and J 4 bases, leaving 13 bases between the germline ends. The CDR3 is CASSVGGGPETQYF. CDR3 nucleotide sequence: TGTGCCAGCAGTGTGGGTGGAGGACCAGAGACCCAGTACTTC.

The V call is TRBV5-4, the J call TRBJ2-7, with 16 nucleotides matching TRBD2. After removal of 4 bases from V and 5 bases from J, the junction contained 9 bases not matched to a gene. CDR1 and CDR2 from the germline V gene are SGHNT and YYREEE (reference sequence). The CDR3 contains 17 residues. The CDR3 sequence: CASSLGLAGGPEDEQYF. CDR3 bases: TGTGCCAGCAGCCTGGGACTAGCGGGAGGGCCTGAGGACGAGCAGTACTTC.

This clone was picked up a small number of times. The chain couples TRBV15 to TRBJ1-2; 7 bases match TRBD1. The germline V gene has CDR1 LNHNV and CDR2 YYDKDF (reference sequence). V lost 3 bases and J lost 1; bases outside the gene matches: 8. The CDR3 has 16 amino acids. The CDR3: CATSRRQGSLNYGYTF. CDR3 bases: TGTGCCACCAGCAGGCGACAGGGTAGCCTTAACTATGGCTACACCTTC.

The V and J genes are TRBV15 and TRBJ1-4; D unresolved. This CDR3 has 16 amino acids. The germline V gene has CDR1 LNHNV and CDR2 YYDKDF (reference sequence). The V and J ends lost 1 base and 0 bases respectively, with 9 bases between them. CDR3 sequence: CATSRVPGATNEKLFF. DNA for the CDR3: TGTGCCACCAGCAGAGTTCCCGGTGCAACTAATGAAAAACTGTTTTTT.